This TCR beta chain was identified in a study of T cell repertoires in cytomegalovirus infection. Study-level background: Selected CMV epitopes included recently identified HLA-C-restricted ones as well as well-studied HLA-B-restricted ones. Public TCR beta signatures were indicative of both CMV infection and a matching HLA type. Points from the study as a whole: Carriage of CMV together with the relevant HLA was identifiable through cumulative public TCR beta family frequency.

As regards this clonotype: Its specificity is unknown.

Each CDR3 protein gets one entry after TCRdb re-called the reads with MiXCR. This sample yields 700,000 to 850,000 distinct CDR3 sequences, of which over 25% are seen a single time; about an eighth belongs to the top ten. The sequences come from cultured CD8+ T cells from PBMCs, collected from culture after CMV antigen stimulation. The TCR sequence derives from a human donor in good health (CMV status not recorded). Some clones in this sample may be carry-over from other donors' samples.

Here the CDR3 DNA reads TGTGCCAGCAGCCAAGAACTGGGCAATGTGACCTACAATGAGCAGTTCTTC. Protein: CASSQELGNVTYNEQFF. The V and J genes are TRBV14 and TRBJ2-1, with D unclear. Germline V lookup: CDR1 SGHDN, CDR2 FVKESK. Trimming removed 0 bases from V and 2 bases from J, with 14 bases in between. The CDR3 runs to 17 residues.